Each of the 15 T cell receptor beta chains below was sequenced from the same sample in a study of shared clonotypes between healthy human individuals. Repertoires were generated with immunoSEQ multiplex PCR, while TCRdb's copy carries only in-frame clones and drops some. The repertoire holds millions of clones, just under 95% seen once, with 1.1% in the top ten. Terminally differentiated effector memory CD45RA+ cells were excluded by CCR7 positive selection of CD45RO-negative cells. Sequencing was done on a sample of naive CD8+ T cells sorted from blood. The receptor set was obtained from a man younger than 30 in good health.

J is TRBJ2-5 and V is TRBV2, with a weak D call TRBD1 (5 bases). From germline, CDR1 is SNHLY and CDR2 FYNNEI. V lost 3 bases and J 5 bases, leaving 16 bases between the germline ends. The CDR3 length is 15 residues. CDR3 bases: TGTGCCAGCAGTGATTGGACATCGGTCAGTGAGACCCAGTACTTC. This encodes CASSDWTSVSETQYF.

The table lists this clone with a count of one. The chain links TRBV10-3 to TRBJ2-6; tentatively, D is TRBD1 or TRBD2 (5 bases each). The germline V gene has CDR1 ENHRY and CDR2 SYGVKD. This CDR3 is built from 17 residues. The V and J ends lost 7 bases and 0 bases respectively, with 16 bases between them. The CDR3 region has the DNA TGTGCCATCACCGGGGCCCCCTGGGGCTCTGGGGCCAACGTCCTGACTTTC. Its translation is CAITGAPWGSGANVLTF.

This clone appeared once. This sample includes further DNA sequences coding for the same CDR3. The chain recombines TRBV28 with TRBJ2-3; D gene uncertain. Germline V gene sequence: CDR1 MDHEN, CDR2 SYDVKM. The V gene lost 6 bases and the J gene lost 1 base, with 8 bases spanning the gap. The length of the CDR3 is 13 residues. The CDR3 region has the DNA TGTGCCAGCAGCCTTGAGGGCACAGATACGCAGTATTTT. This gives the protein CASSLEGTDTQYF.

The CDR3 DNA is TGTGCCAGCAGTGGGGGACTGACGAACACTGAAGCTTTCTTT. Protein product: CASSGGLTNTEAFF. The chain carries TRBV25-1 and TRBJ1-1; perhaps TRBD1 as D (5 bases). CDR1 and CDR2 (germline): MGHDK, SYGVNS. This CDR3 spans 14 amino acids. Trimming removed 4 bases at V and 1 base at J, with 10 bases between.

The CDR3 sequence: CASSQDGEQYF. For the CDR3, the DNA is TGTGCCAGCAGCCAGGACGGGGAGCAGTACTTC. The gene calls are TRBV7-9 and TRBJ2-7; D gene ambiguous. In germline, CDR1 is SEHNR, CDR2 FQNEAQ (reference sequence). This CDR3 is 11 amino acids long. V was shortened by 5 bases and J by 7 bases, with 9 bases between the two germline ends.

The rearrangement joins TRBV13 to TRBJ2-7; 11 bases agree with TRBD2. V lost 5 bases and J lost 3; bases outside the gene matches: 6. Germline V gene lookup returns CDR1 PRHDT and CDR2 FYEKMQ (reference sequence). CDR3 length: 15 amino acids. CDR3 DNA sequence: TGTGCCAGCAGCGAGCATGGGACTAGCGGCTACGAGCAGTACTTC. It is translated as CASSEHGTSGYEQYF.

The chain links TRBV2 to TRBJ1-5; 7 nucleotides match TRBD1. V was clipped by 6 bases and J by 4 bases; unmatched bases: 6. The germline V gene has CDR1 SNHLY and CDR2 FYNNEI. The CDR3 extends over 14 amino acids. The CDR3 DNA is TGTGCCAGCAGAGGAGGGGGCTGGAATCAGCCCCAGCATTTT. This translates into CASRGGGWNQPQHF.

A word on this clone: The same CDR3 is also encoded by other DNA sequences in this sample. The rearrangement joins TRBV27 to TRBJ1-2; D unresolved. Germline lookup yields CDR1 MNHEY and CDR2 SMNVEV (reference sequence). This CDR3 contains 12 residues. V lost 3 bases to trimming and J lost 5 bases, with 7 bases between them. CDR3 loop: CASSLDGYGYTF. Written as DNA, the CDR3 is TGTGCCAGCAGTTTGGATGGGTATGGCTACACCTTC.

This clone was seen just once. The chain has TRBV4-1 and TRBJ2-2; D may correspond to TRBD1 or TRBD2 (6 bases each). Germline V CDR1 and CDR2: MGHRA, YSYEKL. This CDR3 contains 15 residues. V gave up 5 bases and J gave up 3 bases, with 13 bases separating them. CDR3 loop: CASSVFGGYTGELFF. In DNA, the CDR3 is TGCGCCAGCAGCGTCTTCGGGGGCTACACCGGGGAGCTGTTTTTT.

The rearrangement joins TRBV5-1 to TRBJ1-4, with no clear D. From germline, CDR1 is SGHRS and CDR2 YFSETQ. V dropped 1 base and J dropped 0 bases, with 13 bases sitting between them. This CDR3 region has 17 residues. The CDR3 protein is CASSLHLGSSTNEKLFF. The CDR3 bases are TGCGCCAGCAGCTTGCACCTTGGGTCTTCAACTAATGAAAAACTGTTTTTT.

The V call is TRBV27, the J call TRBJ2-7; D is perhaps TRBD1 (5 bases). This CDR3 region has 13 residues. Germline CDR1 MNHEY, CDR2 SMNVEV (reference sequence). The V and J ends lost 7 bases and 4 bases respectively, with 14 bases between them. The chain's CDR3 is CASMAGIPYEQYF. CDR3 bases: TGTGCCAGCATGGCAGGGATCCCTTACGAGCAGTACTTC.

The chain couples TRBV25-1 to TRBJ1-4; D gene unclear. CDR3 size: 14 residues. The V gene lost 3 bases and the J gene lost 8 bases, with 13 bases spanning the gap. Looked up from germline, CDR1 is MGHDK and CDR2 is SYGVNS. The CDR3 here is CASSDSGVREKLFF. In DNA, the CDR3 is TGTGCCAGCAGTGATTCAGGAGTACGCGAAAAACTGTTTTTT. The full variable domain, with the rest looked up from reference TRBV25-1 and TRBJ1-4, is EADIYQTPRYLVIGTGKKITLECSQTMGHDKMYWYQQDPGMELHLIHYSYGVNSTEKGDLSSESTVSRIRTEHFPLTLESARPSHTSQYLCASSDSGVREKLFFGSGTQLSVL.

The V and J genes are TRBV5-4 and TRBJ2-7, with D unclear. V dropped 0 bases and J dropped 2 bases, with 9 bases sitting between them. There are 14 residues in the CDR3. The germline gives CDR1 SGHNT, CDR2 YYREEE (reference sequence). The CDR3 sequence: CASSLDGSPYEQYF. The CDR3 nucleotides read TGTGCCAGCAGCTTGGACGGATCCCCCTACGAGCAGTACTTC.

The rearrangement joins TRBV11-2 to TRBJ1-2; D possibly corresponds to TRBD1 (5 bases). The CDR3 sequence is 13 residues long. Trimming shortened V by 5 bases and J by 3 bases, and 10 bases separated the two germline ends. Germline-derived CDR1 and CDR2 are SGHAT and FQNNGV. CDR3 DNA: TGTGCCAGCAGCCACGGGGGATACTATGGCTACACCTTC. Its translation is CASSHGGYYGYTF.

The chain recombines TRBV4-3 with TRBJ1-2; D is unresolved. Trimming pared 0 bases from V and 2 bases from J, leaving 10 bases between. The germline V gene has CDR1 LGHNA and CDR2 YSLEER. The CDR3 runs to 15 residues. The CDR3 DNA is TGCGCCAGCAGCCAAGATCTATCCCCCAACTATGGCTACACCTTC. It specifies CASSQDLSPNYGYTF.